The clone carrying this TCR beta chain was seen ten or more times. The sample is drawn from a study of blood T cell repertoires in COVID-19. Looking at the study overall: From T cells, B-cell-depleted T cells, or PBMCs came the material, which was cDNA or gDNA.

In the source study's methods: Reference gene primers were amplified, and this amplification served to estimate nucleated cell counts. This table comes from immunoSEQ multiplex PCR, and its TCRdb copy is limited to in-frame clones, with some not included. V, J and clone size are taken as reported in that table, and D and trimming were inferred from the DNA itself. The sample consists of 120,000 or so clones, about 80% of them appearing once. Trimming shortened V by 8 bases and J by 7 bases, and 15 bases separated the two germline ends. There are 13 residues in the CDR3. Germline V gives CDR1 ENHRY, CDR2 SYGVKD.

This sequence was found in a human donor in a cohort sampled during active COVID-19. The sample comprised peripheral blood. V usage is TRBV10-3 and J usage is TRBJ1-5, with D possibly matching TRBD1 (5 bases). CDR3 sequence: CAIQGGGGQPQHF. In DNA, the CDR3 is TGTGCCATCCAAGGCGGGGGGGGGCAGCCCCAGCATTTT.